A single sample gave rise to the 2 T cell receptor beta chains below, sequenced in a study of blood T cells in healthy people across ages (dated by TCRdb to the mid-2010s). Library preparation employed 5' RACE. The data were produced on an Illumina HiSeq 2500. The second PCR ran for roughly 7 to 12 cycles and used a J-beta primer mix along with a sample-barcoded 5' primer. The raw public data were reprocessed by TCRdb itself: fastp quality trimming at Q25, MiXCR clonotype calling, in-frame beta chains only. Records with the same CDR3 protein are collapsed into one entry carrying the most frequent genes and DNA. The sample contains 1.5 million to 2 million distinct CDR3 sequences, 49% of them found a single time. Less than 2.5% of the sample belongs to the ten largest clones. Sequencing used blood. The receptors stem from a woman aged 40 to 55 in good health.

V gene TRBV24-1 combines with J gene TRBJ2-1; D remains unclear. V lost 4 bases and J lost 7, with 10 bases in between. Germline V gene lookup returns CDR1 KGHDR and CDR2 SFDVKD. The CDR3 consists of 13 residues. The CDR3 DNA reads as TGTGCCACCAGTGACCCCTTCGGTAATGAGCAGTTCTTC. Amino acids: CATSDPFGNEQFF.

J is TRBJ2-7 and V is TRBV4-1, with D possibly matching TRBD1 (6 bases). The CDR3 has 15 residues. CDR1 and CDR2 from the germline V gene are MGHRA and YSYEKL. V was shortened by 4 bases and J by 3 bases, with 16 bases between the two germline ends. DNA for the CDR3: TGCGCCAGCAGCCCCATGGTTGTGGACAGCTACGAGCAGTACTTC. Amino acids: CASSPMVVDSYEQYF.